The subject of this entry is one T cell receptor (beta chain). What it binds is not known. These data come from a study of vaccination and CD4 T cells after COVID-19. Treatment noted: roughly 10-day PBMC culture with coronavirus spike peptide pools or control peptides (ViraFEST assay). Each well received some 2.2 million PBMCs, cultured with around 10 IU/ml IL-2 and 9.5 to 10 ug/ml peptide pools. The germline V gene has CDR1 MNHEY and CDR2 SVGEGT. This CDR3 has 14 amino acids. V was clipped by 6 bases and J by 10 bases, with 18 bases between them. Sequenced with the Oncomine TCR Beta short-read assay was DNA taken from cultured CD4+ T cells. Each CDR3 protein gets one entry after TCRdb re-called the PCR reads with MiXCR. The top ten clones hold around 6.6% of a sample with roughly 16,000 distinct CDR3 sequences, about two fifths of them seen once.

V usage is TRBV6-2 or TRBV6-3 and J usage is TRBJ1-4; D call uncertain. This clonotype was sampled from a human donor who had recovered from COVID-19. This specimen consisted of CD4+ T cells from blood, cultured in vitro, obtained after SARS-CoV-2 vaccination. The CDR3 sequence: CASRSLDSSGKLFF. The DNA of the CDR3 is TGTGCCAGCAGGAGCCTGGACTCTTCCGGAAAACTGTTTTTT.